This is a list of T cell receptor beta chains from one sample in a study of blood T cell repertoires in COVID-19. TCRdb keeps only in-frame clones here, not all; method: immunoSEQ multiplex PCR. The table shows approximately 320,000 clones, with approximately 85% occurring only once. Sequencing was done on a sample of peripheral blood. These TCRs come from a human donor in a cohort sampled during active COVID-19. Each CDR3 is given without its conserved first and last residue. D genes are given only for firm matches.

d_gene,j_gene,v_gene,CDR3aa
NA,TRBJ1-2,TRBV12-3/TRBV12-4,ASSASYSYGYT
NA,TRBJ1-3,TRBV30,AWSVRGFSGNTIY
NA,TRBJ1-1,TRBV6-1,ASSEAARDEAF
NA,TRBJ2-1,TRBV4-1,ASSQGRARSSYNEQF
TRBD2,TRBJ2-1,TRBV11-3,ASSLRGGLDNEQF
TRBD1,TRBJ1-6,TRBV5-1,ASSLTGGYNSPLH
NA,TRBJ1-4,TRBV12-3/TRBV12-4,ASSANEKLF
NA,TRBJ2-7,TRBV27,ASSFRFGGAAHEQY
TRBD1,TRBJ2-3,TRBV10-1,ASTCRGQGTDTQY
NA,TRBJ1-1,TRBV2,ASSKTWDFLGEAF
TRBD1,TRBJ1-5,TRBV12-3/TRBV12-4,ASRGQGNQPQH
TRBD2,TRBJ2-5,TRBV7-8,ASSSLLAGGQETQY
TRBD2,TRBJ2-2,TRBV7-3,ASSPSEVRGANTGELF
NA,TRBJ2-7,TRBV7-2,ASSLHGQGAIYEQY
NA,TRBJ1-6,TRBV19,ASSTKGDSPLH
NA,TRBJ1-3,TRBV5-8,ASSLDTKRTGNTIY
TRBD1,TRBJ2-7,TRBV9,ASSVGQGTVYEQY
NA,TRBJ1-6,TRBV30,AWNRDNSPLH
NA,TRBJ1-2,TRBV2,ASSEAGVYGYT
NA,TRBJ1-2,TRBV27,ASSLGGSNYGYT
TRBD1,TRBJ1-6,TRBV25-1,ASRQGSSYNSPLH
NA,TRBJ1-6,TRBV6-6,ASSYAGSYNSPLH
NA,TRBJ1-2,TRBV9,ASSVAGSLYGYT
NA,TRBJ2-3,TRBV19,ASTGLFSTDTQY
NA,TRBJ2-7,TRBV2,ASSGGSSYEQY
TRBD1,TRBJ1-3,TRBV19,ASIANTGEGNTIY
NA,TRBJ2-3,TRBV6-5,ASASGWRDTQY
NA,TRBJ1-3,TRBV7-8,ASSLASNLGNTIY
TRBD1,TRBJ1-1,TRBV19,ASSIQGASTGAF
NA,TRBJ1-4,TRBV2,ASSVRRANEKLF
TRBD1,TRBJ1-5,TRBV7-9,ASSLGTGVGQPQH
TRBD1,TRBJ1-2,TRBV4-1,ASSQVPKGQGAGGYT
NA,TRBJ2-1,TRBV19,ASSIDPLYNEQF
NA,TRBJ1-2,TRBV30,ASPTGLNYGYT
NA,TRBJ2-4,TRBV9,ASSVAVDSLAKNIQY
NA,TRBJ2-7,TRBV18,ASSPRRGSYEQY
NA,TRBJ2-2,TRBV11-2,ASSLVGRGTPNTGELF
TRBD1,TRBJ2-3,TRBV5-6,ASSLAWAGGVEDTQY
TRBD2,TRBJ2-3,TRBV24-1,ATSDKPDVERGGLGTDTQY